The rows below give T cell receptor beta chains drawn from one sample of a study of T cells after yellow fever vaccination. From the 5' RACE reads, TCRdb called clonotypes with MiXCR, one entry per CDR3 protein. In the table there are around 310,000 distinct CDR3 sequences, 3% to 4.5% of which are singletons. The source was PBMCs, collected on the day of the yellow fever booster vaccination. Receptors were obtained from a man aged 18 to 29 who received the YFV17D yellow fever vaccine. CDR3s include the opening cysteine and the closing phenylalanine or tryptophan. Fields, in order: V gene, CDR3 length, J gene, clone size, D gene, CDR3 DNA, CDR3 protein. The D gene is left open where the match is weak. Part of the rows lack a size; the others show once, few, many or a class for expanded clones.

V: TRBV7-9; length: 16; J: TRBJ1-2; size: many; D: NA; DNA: TGTGCCAGCAGCCCAGGGAAATCAGCTTCTAACTATGGCTACACCTTC; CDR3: CASSPGKSASNYGYTF
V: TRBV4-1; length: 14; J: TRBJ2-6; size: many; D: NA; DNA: TGCGCCAGCAGCCGGGACCCTGGGGCCAACGTCCTGACTTTC; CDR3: CASSRDPGANVLTF
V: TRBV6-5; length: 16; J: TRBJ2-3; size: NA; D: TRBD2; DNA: TGTGCCGGCAGCCACGGACTAGCGGGGGGCTCGGATACGCAGTATTTT; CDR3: CAGSHGLAGGSDTQYF
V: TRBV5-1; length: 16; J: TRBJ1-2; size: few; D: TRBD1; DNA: TGCGCCAGCAGCTTAGAGACGACAGGGGCGACCTATGGCTACACCTTC; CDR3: CASSLETTGATYGYTF
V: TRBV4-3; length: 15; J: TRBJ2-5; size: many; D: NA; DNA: TGCGCCAGCAGCCAAGTTGGGCAGGGGGGAGAGACCCAGTACTTC; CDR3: CASSQVGQGGETQYF
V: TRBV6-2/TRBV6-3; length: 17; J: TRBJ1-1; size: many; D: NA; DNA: TGTGCCAGCAGTTACCGACTTGGGAGTCTAAGTGGCACTGAAGCTTTCTTT; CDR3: CASSYRLGSLSGTEAFF
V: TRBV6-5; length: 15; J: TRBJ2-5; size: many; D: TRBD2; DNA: TGTGCCAGCAGTTATCTAGCGGGGGGGCGTGAGACCCAGTACTTC; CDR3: CASSYLAGGRETQYF
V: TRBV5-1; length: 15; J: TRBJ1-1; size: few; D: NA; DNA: TGCGCCAGCAGCTTGCAGCGAGGTCCCAACACTGAAGCTTTCTTT; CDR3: CASSLQRGPNTEAFF
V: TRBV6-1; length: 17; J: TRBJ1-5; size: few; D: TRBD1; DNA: TGTGCCAGCAGTGAAGCGCGGGACAGCTATAGCAATCAGCCCCAGCATTTT; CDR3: CASSEARDSYSNQPQHF
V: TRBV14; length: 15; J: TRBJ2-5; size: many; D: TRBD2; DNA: TGTGCCAGCAGCCAAGCTCGGGGGGGACGTGAGACCCAGTACTTC; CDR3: CASSQARGGRETQYF
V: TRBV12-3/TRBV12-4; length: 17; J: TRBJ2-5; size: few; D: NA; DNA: TGTGCCAGCACCCCTCCGGGCGGGGGCTTTGGTCAAGAGACCCAGTACTTC; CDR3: CASTPPGGGFGQETQYF
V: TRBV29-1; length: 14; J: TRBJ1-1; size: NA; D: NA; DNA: TGCAGCGTTGAAAAAGGTGGAGGGGGCACTGAAGCTTTCTTT; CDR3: CSVEKGGGGTEAFF
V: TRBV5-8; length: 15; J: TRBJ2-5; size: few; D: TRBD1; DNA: TGTGCCAGCAGCTTGGAGGGACAGGGACAAGAGACCCAGTACTTC; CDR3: CASSLEGQGQETQYF
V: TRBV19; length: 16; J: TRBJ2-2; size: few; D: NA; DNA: TGTGCCAGTAGTATAGGACGGATCGCGAACACCGGGGAGCTGTTTTTT; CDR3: CASSIGRIANTGELFF
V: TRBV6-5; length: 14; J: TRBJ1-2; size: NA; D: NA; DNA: TGTGCCAGCAGTTACTCGTACGGCCACCGTGGCTACACCTTC; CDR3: CASSYSYGHRGYTF
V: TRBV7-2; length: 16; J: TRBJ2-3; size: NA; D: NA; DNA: TGTGCCAGCGGCCCTACCGGGACGCCAATCACAGATACGCAGTATTTT; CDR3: CASGPTGTPITDTQYF
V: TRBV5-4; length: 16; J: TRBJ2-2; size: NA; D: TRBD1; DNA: TGTGCCAGCAGCTCCGGACAGGGAGGGAACACCGGGGAGCTGTTTTTT; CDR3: CASSSGQGGNTGELFF
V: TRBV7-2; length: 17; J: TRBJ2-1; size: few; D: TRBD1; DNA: TGTGCCAGCAGCGCACGCCTGACAGGGACCTCCTACAATGAGCAGTTCTTC; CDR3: CASSARLTGTSYNEQFF
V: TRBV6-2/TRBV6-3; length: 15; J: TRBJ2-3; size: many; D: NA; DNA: TGTGCCAGCAGTTACTCGATTATGGGCACAGATACGCAGTATTTT; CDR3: CASSYSIMGTDTQYF
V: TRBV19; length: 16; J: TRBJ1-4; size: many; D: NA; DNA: TGTGCCAGTAGTATTTTGCGAACCCGGAGGGGTGAAAAACTGTTTTTT; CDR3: CASSILRTRRGEKLFF
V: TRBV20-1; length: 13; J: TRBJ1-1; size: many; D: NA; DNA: TGCAGTGCTAGAGGGACAGTTAACACTGAAGCTTTCTTT; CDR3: CSARGTVNTEAFF
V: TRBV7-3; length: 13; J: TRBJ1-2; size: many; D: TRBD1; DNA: TGTGCCAGCAGCTTTACAGGGGACCATGGCTACACCTTC; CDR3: CASSFTGDHGYTF
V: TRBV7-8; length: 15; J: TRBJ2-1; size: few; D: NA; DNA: TGTGCCAGCAGCTTAGTCGAGGAGTCCTACAATGAGCAGTTCTTC; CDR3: CASSLVEESYNEQFF
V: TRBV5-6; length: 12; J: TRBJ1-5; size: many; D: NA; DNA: TGTGCCAGCAGCTTACTTAATCAGCCCCAGCATTTT; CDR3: CASSLLNQPQHF
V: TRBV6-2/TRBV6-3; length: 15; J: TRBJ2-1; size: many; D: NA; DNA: TGTGCCAGCAGTTACCTAGCAAGCTCCTACAATGAGCAGTTCTTC; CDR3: CASSYLASSYNEQFF
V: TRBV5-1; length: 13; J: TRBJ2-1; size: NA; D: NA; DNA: TGCGCCAGCAGCTTGGGGCAGACAAATGAGCAGTTCTTC; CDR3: CASSLGQTNEQFF
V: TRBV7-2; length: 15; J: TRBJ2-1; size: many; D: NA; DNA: TGTGCCAGCACCCGGAGCACAAGCGGCTACAATGAGCAGTTCTTC; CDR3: CASTRSTSGYNEQFF
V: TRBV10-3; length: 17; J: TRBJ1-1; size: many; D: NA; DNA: TGTGCCATCAGTGCGTTGCCCGGGGGGAACCTGAACACTGAAGCTTTCTTT; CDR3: CAISALPGGNLNTEAFF
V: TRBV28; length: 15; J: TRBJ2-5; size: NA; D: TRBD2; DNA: TGTGCCAGCAGAACCGGACTAGCGGGGTATGAGACCCAGTACTTC; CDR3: CASRTGLAGYETQYF
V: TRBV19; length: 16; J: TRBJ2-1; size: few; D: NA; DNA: TGTGCCAGTAGTATAGCGGAGGTCAGCTCCTACAATGAGCAGTTCTTC; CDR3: CASSIAEVSSYNEQFF
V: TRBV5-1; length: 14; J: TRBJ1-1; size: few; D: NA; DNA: TGCGCCAGCAGGGCCGGACACTTGAACACTGAAGCTTTCTTT; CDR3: CASRAGHLNTEAFF
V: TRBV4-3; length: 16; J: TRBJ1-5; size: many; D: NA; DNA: TGCGCCAGCAGCCAAGATGGTCCGGGAGGGAATCAGCCCCAGCATTTT; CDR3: CASSQDGPGGNQPQHF
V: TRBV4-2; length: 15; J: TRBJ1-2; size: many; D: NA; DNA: TGTGCCAGCAGCCAAGTACTGGACAGCCTAATCGGCTACACCTTC; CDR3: CASSQVLDSLIGYTF
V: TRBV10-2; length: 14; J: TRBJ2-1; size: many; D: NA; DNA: TGCGCCAGCCGGGACACCCGTTCCCCCAATGAGCAGTTCTTC; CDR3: CASRDTRSPNEQFF
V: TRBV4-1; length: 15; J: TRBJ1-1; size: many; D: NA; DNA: TGCGCCAGCAGCCTAACGGGGGGTAGGAACACTGAAGCTTTCTTT; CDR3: CASSLTGGRNTEAFF
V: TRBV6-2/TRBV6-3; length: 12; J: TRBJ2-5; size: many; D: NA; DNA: TGTGCCAGCAGTTACTCGGTGGAGACCCAGTACTTC; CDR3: CASSYSVETQYF
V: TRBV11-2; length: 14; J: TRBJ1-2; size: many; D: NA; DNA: TGTGCCAGCAGCTTATGGCAGGGGACTTATGGCTACACCTTC; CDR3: CASSLWQGTYGYTF
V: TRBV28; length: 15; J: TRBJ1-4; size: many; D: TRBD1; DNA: TGTGCCAGCAGTAACATACCGGGACAGACAAAAAAACTGTTTTTT; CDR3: CASSNIPGQTKKLFF
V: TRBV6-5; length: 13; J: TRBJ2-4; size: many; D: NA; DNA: TGTGCCAGCAGTACTCAGGGGACGGACATTCAGTACTTC; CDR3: CASSTQGTDIQYF
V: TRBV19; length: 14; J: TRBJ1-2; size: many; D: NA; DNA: TGTGCCAGTAGCTTTGGAAGTGGGAACTATGGCTACACCTTC; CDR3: CASSFGSGNYGYTF
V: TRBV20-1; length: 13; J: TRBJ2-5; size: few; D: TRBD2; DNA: TGCAGTGCCCCGGGACTAGCGGTTGAGACCCAGTACTTC; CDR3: CSAPGLAVETQYF
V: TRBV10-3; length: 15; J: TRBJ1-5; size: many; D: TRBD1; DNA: TGTGCCATCAGTGAGAGGGGGACAGGGGTTGAGCCCCAGCATTTT; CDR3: CAISERGTGVEPQHF
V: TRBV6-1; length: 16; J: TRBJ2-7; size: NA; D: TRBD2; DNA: TGTGCCAGCAGTGAAGTTAGACTAGCGGACCCATTTGAGCAGTACTTC; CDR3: CASSEVRLADPFEQYF
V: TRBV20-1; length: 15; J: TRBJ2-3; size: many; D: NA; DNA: TGCAGTGCTAGCAACCCGTTGACAGCCACAGATACGCAGTATTTT; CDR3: CSASNPLTATDTQYF
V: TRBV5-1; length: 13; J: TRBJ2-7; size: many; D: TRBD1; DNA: TGCGCCAGCAGCTTTACAGGGGGGTACGAGCAGTACTTC; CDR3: CASSFTGGYEQYF
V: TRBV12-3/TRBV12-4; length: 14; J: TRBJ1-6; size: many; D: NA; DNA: TGTGCCAGCACTCAGAACTCCTATAATTCACCCCTCCACTTT; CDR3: CASTQNSYNSPLHF
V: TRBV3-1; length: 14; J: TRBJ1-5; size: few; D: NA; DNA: TGTGCCAGCAGCCAAACCCTCATAGGTCAGCCCCAGCATTTT; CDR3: CASSQTLIGQPQHF
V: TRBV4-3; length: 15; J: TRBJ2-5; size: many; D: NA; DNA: TGCGCCAGCAGCCAAGGGAGGTCTGCGACGGAGACCCAGTACTTC; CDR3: CASSQGRSATETQYF
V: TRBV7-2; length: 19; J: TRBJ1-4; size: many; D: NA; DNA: TGTGCCAGCAGCTTAAAGGCTAGCGGGGTCATAACAACTAATGAAAAACTGTTTTTT; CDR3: CASSLKASGVITTNEKLFF
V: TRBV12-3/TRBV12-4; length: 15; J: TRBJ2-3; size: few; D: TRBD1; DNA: TGTGCCACCGGAGGAAGGGGGCGATTTGCAGATACGCAGTATTTT; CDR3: CATGGRGRFADTQYF
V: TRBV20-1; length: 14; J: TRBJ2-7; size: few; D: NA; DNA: TGCAGTGCTAGCGGGGCCGACTCTTGGGACGAGCAGTACTTC; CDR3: CSASGADSWDEQYF
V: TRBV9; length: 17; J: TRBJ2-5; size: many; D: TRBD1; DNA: TGTGCCAGCAGCGACCCCGACAGGGGGGTGAACCAAGAGACCCAGTACTTC; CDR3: CASSDPDRGVNQETQYF
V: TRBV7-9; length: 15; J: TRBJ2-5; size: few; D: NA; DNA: TGTGCCAGCAGCACCTGGGACGTTACCCAAGAGACCCAGTACTTC; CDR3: CASSTWDVTQETQYF
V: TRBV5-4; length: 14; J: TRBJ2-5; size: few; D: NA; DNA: TGTGCCAGCAGCTTAGGGACAATAAAAGAGACCCAGTACTTC; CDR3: CASSLGTIKETQYF
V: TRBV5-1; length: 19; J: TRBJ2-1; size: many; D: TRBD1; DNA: TGCGCCAGCAGCTTTTACTGGACAGGGATAGTAGCAAGATACAATGAGCAGTTCTTC; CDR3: CASSFYWTGIVARYNEQFF
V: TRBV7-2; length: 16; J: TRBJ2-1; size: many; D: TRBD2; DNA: TGTGCCAGCAGCCCACGGGGACTAAGCTCCTACAATGAGCAGTTCTTC; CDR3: CASSPRGLSSYNEQFF
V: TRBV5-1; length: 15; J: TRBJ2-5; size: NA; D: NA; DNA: TGCGCCAGCAGCTTGTCCGGACAGACGGCAGAGACCCAGTACTTC; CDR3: CASSLSGQTAETQYF